This is a list of T cell receptor beta chains from one sample in a study of OX40 agonist ivuxolimab in advanced cancers. The data were produced by immunoSEQ multiplex PCR, yet TCRdb's version contains in-frame clones alone and is incomplete. This table holds some 83,000 clones, approximately 86% found once. The sample was CD4+ or CD8+ T cells sorted from blood, taken in a trial of the OX40 agonist ivuxolimab. Receptor source: an adult with an advanced solid tumor such as melanoma, head and neck, liver or kidney cancer. Each CDR3 is given with its conserved first and last residue. The D gene is left open where the match is weak. Clone sizes are given selectively: once, few, many, or a class where the clone is expanded.

d_gene,len,abundance,j_gene,v_gene,CDR3aa,CDR3nt
NA,15,NA,TRBJ1-5,TRBV5-1,CASSQSGATHQPQHF,TGCGCCAGCAGCCAATCCGGGGCGACCCATCAGCCCCAGCATTTT
NA,15,NA,TRBJ1-5,TRBV5-6,CASSLVADSNQPQHF,TGTGCCAGCAGCTTGGTAGCGGATAGCAATCAGCCCCAGCATTTT
TRBD2,17,NA,TRBJ2-2,TRBV4-2,CASSQDGGTSRAGELFF,TGTGCCAGCAGCCAAGATGGGGGGACTAGTAGGGCCGGGGAGCTGTTTTTT
TRBD1,15,NA,TRBJ2-3,TRBV27,CASSLQGYSTDTQYF,TGTGCCAGCAGCCTACAGGGGTATAGCACAGATACGCAGTATTTT
NA,14,NA,TRBJ1-1,TRBV7-9,CASSLPGWNTEAFF,TGTGCCAGCAGCTTACCTGGGTGGAACACTGAAGCTTTCTTT
NA,14,NA,TRBJ2-3,TRBV13,CASSLVTSTDTQYF,TGTGCCAGCAGCTTGGTTACTAGCACAGATACGCAGTATTTT
NA,14,NA,TRBJ1-1,TRBV6-5,CASSYGGFNTEAFF,TGTGCCAGCAGTTACGGAGGGTTCAACACTGAAGCTTTCTTT
NA,13,NA,TRBJ1-5,TRBV4-1,CASSQDLGQPQHF,TGCGCCAGCAGCCAAGATTTGGGTCAGCCCCAGCATTTT
NA,13,NA,TRBJ2-7,TRBV5-4,CASSLAGSYEQYF,TGTGCCAGCAGCTTGGCCGGCTCCTACGAGCAGTACTTC
NA,14,NA,TRBJ1-2,TRBV18,CASSSDLQGHDYTF,TGTGCCAGCTCAAGTGACCTACAGGGCCACGACTACACCTTC
TRBD1,14,once,TRBJ1-2,TRBV5-1,CASSLAEGAGTYTF,TGCGCCAGCAGCTTGGCCGAGGGGGCTGGAACCTACACCTTC
NA,16,NA,TRBJ1-3,TRBV7-3,CASSLNPGVGGNTIYF,TGTGCCAGCAGCTTAAACCCCGGTGTCGGAGGAAACACCATATATTTT
NA,16,few,TRBJ2-1,TRBV19,CASSMGQGGSYNEQFF,TGTGCCAGTAGTATGGGGCAAGGCGGGTCCTACAATGAGCAGTTCTTC
NA,11,NA,TRBJ2-5,TRBV6-5,CASRKQETQYF,TGTGCCAGCAGGAAGCAAGAGACCCAGTACTTC
TRBD2,15,NA,TRBJ2-3,TRBV6-6,CASSSTSGGADTQYF,TGTGCCAGCAGTTCAACTAGCGGGGGGGCAGATACGCAGTATTTT
NA,15,NA,TRBJ1-1,TRBV7-9,CASSLEVGGNTEAFF,TGTGCCAGCAGCTTAGAGGTAGGGGGAAACACTGAAGCTTTCTTT
NA,14,NA,TRBJ2-5,TRBV9,CASSFRHGRETQYF,TGTGCCAGCAGCTTCCGACACGGTCGGGAGACCCAGTACTTC
TRBD1,16,NA,TRBJ1-3,TRBV18,CASSPPPQGAGNTIYF,TGTGCCAGCTCACCACCTCCTCAGGGGGCCGGAAACACCATATATTTT
NA,12,few,TRBJ1-2,TRBV6-1,CASTPLNYGYTF,TGTGCCAGCACGCCCCTTAACTATGGCTACACCTTC
NA,14,NA,TRBJ2-3,TRBV5-4,CASSLAGAADTQYF,TGTGCCAGCAGCTTGGCGGGGGCGGCAGATACGCAGTATTTT
NA,18,NA,TRBJ1-6,TRBV7-9,CASSLARGGGSTESPLHF,TGTGCCAGCAGCTTAGCCCGGGGAGGCGGCTCGACTGAATCACCCCTCCACTTT
TRBD1,16,NA,TRBJ1-2,TRBV2,CASRTPGQGYNYGYTF,TGTGCCAGCAGAACCCCGGGACAGGGTTACAACTATGGCTACACTTTC
NA,16,few,TRBJ2-7,TRBV7-2,CASSLGKGPVSYEQYF,TGTGCCAGCAGCTTAGGGAAAGGACCCGTCTCCTACGAGCAGTACTTC
NA,15,NA,TRBJ2-1,TRBV18,CASSSTLNRRNEQFF,TGTGCCAGCTCATCAACACTAAACAGGCGCAATGAGCAGTTCTTC
NA,15,NA,TRBJ2-7,TRBV6-5,CASSYGTLEPYEQYF,TGTGCCAGCAGTTACGGGACTCTGGAGCCCTACGAGCAGTACTTC
NA,16,NA,TRBJ1-5,TRBV5-1,CASSPGGGRSNQPQHF,TGCGCCAGCAGCCCCGGGGGGGGTAGGAGCAATCAGCCCCAGCATTTT
NA,16,NA,TRBJ1-1,TRBV5-4,CASSSTLGLGNTEAFF,TGTGCCAGCAGCTCTACTCTGGGACTGGGGAACACTGAAGCTTTCTTT
TRBD2,17,NA,TRBJ2-5,TRBV9,CASSNSGTSGRQETQYF,TGTGCCAGCAGCAACTCCGGGACTAGCGGGAGACAAGAGACCCAGTACTTC
NA,13,NA,TRBJ1-1,TRBV27,CASSLYLGFEAFF,TGTGCCAGCAGCCTTTATTTGGGGTTTGAAGCTTTCTTT
NA,13,NA,TRBJ2-7,TRBV18,CASSYGMAYEQYF,TGTGCCAGCTCCTACGGAATGGCCTACGAGCAGTACTTC
TRBD1,15,NA,TRBJ1-6,TRBV6-5,CASSPTGTGNSPLHF,TGTGCCAGCAGTCCTACCGGGACAGGGAATTCACCCCTCCACTTT
TRBD1,15,NA,TRBJ2-2,TRBV11-3,CASSLGQGDTGELFF,TGTGCCAGCAGCTTAGGACAGGGGGACACCGGGGAGCTGTTTTTT
TRBD2,17,NA,TRBJ2-1,TRBV5-4,CASSLDPTSGTWGEQFF,TGTGCCAGCAGCCTAGATCCGACTAGCGGGACCTGGGGTGAGCAGTTCTTC
NA,16,NA,TRBJ2-6,TRBV25-1,CASSEWGASGANVLTF,TGTGCCAGCAGTGAATGGGGAGCCTCTGGGGCCAACGTCCTGACTTTC
NA,16,NA,TRBJ1-2,TRBV4-1,CASSQLIGGSNYGYTF,TGCGCCAGCAGCCAACTTATCGGGGGTTCTAACTATGGCTACACCTTC
TRBD2,15,few,TRBJ2-3,TRBV10-3,CAISAGGAGTDTQYF,TGTGCCATCAGTGCGGGGGGGGCCGGCACAGATACGCAGTATTTT